Presented here are 19 T cell receptor beta chains from one specimen sequenced in a study of technical replicates of blood from four donors. Sequencing was performed with immunoSEQ multiplex PCR; in TCRdb, only in-frame clones are kept and a portion is missing. The repertoire consists of around 69,000 clones, with approximately 96% occurring once and the leading ten covering approximately 0.2%. What was sequenced was T cells isolated from PBMCs. Every receptor here comes from a human donor in good health.

The CDR3 nucleotides read TGTGCCAGCAGCCCAGGGGGCCCCGGGGAGCTGTTTTTT. Its protein is CASSPGGPGELFF. V usage is TRBV27 and J usage is TRBJ2-2, with 8 bases identical to TRBD1. The CDR3 loop spans 13 amino acids. Trimming cost V 6 bases and J 6 bases; bases outside gene matches: 3. The germline CDR1 and CDR2 sequences are MNHEY and SMNVEV (reference sequence).

This chain connects TRBV16 to TRBJ1-2; D unclear. The CDR3 extends over 13 amino acids. The germline V gene encodes CDR1 KGHSY and CDR2 FQNENV. V was cut by 2 bases and J by 5 bases, with 9 bases left in between. CDR3 in amino acids: CASSQGREYGYTF. DNA for the CDR3: TGTGCCAGCAGCCAAGGACGGGAATATGGCTACACCTTC.

V is TRBV5-1 and J is TRBJ2-7; D call uncertain. Germline CDR1 reads SGHRS; CDR2 reads YFSETQ. This CDR3 contains 14 residues. V dropped 2 bases and J dropped 5 bases, with 14 bases sitting between them. The CDR3 nucleotides read TGCGCCAGCAGCTTTCGTTACAGATCCCACGAGCAGTACTTC. The encoded protein is CASSFRYRSHEQYF.

The chain uses TRBV5-1 and TRBJ1-1; possibly TRBD1 for D (5 bases). CDR1 is SGHRS and CDR2 is YFSETQ in the germline V gene. The V gene lost 6 bases and the J gene lost 3 bases, with 9 bases spanning the gap. This CDR3 is built from 12 residues. The CDR3 sequence is CASKGAYTEAFF. CDR3 DNA sequence: TGCGCCAGCAAAGGGGCTTACACTGAAGCTTTCTTT.

The V call is TRBV30, the J call TRBJ1-2, with 11 bases matching TRBD1. The CDR3 contains 17 residues. V trimming: 2 bases; J trimming: 7 bases; junction bases outside the gene matches: 15. Germline CDR1 reads GTSNPN; CDR2 reads SVGIG (reference sequence). DNA for the CDR3: TGTGCCTGGAGTCCAAATCTTGGTTCCGGGACAGGGGGTGGCTACACCTTC. Residues: CAWSPNLGSGTGGGYTF.

A single count supports this clone. The chain carries TRBV19 and TRBJ2-7; D remains ambiguous. The V end lost 3 bases, the J end lost 1 base, and 13 bases lay between the germline ends. The CDR3 totals 15 residues. Germline-derived CDR1 and CDR2 are LNHDA and SQIVND (reference sequence). CDR3 region: CASSMQTVDSYEQYF. The CDR3 coding sequence is TGTGCCAGTAGTATGCAAACGGTCGATTCCTACGAGCAGTACTTC. The full variable domain, rest sourced from reference TRBV19 and TRBJ2-7, is DGGITQSPKYLFRKEGQNVTLSCEQNLNHDAMYWYRQDPGQGLRLIYYSQIVNDFQKGDIAEGYSVSREKKESFPLTVTSAQKNPTAFYLCASSMQTVDSYEQYFGPGTRLTVT.

J is TRBJ1-1 and V is TRBV30; D remains unclear. CDR3 length equals 13 residues. V was shortened by 3 bases and J by 1 base, with 9 bases between the two germline ends. The germline gives CDR1 GTSNPN, CDR2 SVGIG (reference sequence). The CDR3 DNA sequence: TGTGCCTGGAGGGGCTTATCGAACACTGAAGCTTTCTTT. It encodes CAWRGLSNTEAFF.

This chain links TRBV2 with TRBJ2-7; D unresolved. The V gene's germline CDR1 is SNHLY and CDR2 FYNNEI. CDR3 size: 12 residues. V lost 7 bases to trimming and J lost 6 bases, with 13 bases between them. The DNA of the CDR3 is TGTGCCAGCAAGGCAGGTCAATCCGAGCAGTACTTC. It encodes CASKAGQSEQYF.

The gene calls are TRBV19 and TRBJ2-2; D uncertain. The CDR3 covers 13 residues. Per the germline V gene, CDR1 is LNHDA and CDR2 is SQIVND (reference sequence). Deletions cut 6 bases from V and 4 bases from J, with 9 bases between. CDR3 region: CASRLQLTGELFF. The CDR3 bases are TGTGCCAGTAGACTTCAACTCACCGGGGAGCTGTTTTTT. Filled out from reference TRBV19 and TRBJ2-2, the complete variable domain reads DGGITQSPKYLFRKEGQNVTLSCEQNLNHDAMYWYRQDPGQGLRLIYYSQIVNDFQKGDIAEGYSVSREKKESFPLTVTSAQKNPTAFYLCASRLQLTGELFFGEGSRLTVL.

The chain carries TRBV5-1 and TRBJ2-5; 9 positions agree with TRBD1. Germline V gives CDR1 SGHRS, CDR2 YFSETQ. The V segment lost 2 bases and the J segment 3 bases; nucleotides outside the gene matches: 2. This CDR3 has 14 amino acids. The CDR3 here is CASSFRTGEETQYF. The CDR3, as DNA: TGCGCCAGCAGCTTCCGGACAGGGGAAGAGACCCAGTACTTC. Using reference TRBV5-1 and TRBJ2-5 for the parts outside the CDR3, the full variable domain is KAGVTQTPRYLIKTRGQQVTLSCSPISGHRSVSWYQQTPGQGLQFLFEYFSETQRNKGNFPGRFSGRQFSNSRSEMNVSTLELGDSALYLCASSFRTGEETQYFGPGTRLLVL.

This sequence joins TRBV7-2 and TRBJ2-7; TRBD2 aligns across 8 bases. Germline lookup yields CDR1 SGHTA and CDR2 FQGNSA. V was pared by 5 bases and J by 2 bases, with 20 bases of the junction left unmatched. The CDR3 loop spans 19 amino acids. DNA of the CDR3: TGTGCCAGCAGCCCGCGGGGGACTAGTCTGCCGGGGTTGGCCTACGAGCAGTACTTC. Its translation: CASSPRGTSLPGLAYEQYF.

The chain uses TRBV11-2 and TRBJ1-1, with TRBD1 matching 10 bases. Germline V CDR1 and CDR2: SGHAT, FQNNGV. The J segment lost 7 bases and the V segment lost 4 bases, leaving 3 bases of the junction unmatched. This CDR3 has 13 residues. CDR3 region: CASSWDRGFEAFF. The CDR3, as DNA: TGTGCCAGCAGCTGGGACAGGGGTTTTGAAGCTTTCTTT.

This clone was seen a single time. Lacking the conserved final phenylalanine or tryptophan, this CDR3 likely reflects a read error. Because the CDR3's place on the DNA is in doubt, the DNA is left out and the CDR3 is given as listed by TCRdb. V and J are TRBV10-1 and TRBJ1-3. Germline CDR1 reads WNHNN; CDR2 reads SYGVQD (reference sequence). From its first to its last residue, the CDR3 has 13 amino acids. This chain's CDR3 is CASSEGRGGRESG.

The V call is TRBV5-1, the J call TRBJ2-2; 8 bases are shared with TRBD2. CDR3 size: 13 residues. The germline V gene encodes CDR1 SGHRS and CDR2 YFSETQ. V lost 5 bases, J lost 7 bases, and 4 bases stayed unmatched. The CDR3, as DNA: TGCGCCAGCAGTCCGGGGGGGCACGGGGAGCTGTTTTTT. Translated, it gives CASSPGGHGELFF.

The chain is built from TRBV7-8 and TRBJ2-7; 8 nucleotides agree with TRBD1. Germline CDR1 and CDR2: SGHVS and FQNEAQ. The trim removed 5 bases at V and 4 bases at J, leaving 19 bases unmatched. The CDR3 is 18 residues long. The CDR3 DNA reads as TGTGCCAGCAGCCCCCCGCGTTACAGGGGGAGGATAGAGTACGAGCAGTACTTC. Translated, it gives CASSPPRYRGRIEYEQYF.

V and J are TRBV10-3 and TRBJ2-7; 10 nucleotides agree with TRBD2. J was trimmed by 6 bases and V by 7 bases; bases with no gene match: 12. Germline CDR1 and CDR2: ENHRY and SYGVKD. The length of the CDR3 is 15 residues. This chain's CDR3 is CAIKEREGGPGEQYF. For the CDR3, the DNA is TGTGCCATCAAAGAGCGGGAGGGCGGTCCAGGCGAGCAGTACTTC.

J is TRBJ2-1 and V is TRBV18; D is undetermined. V lost 2 bases to trimming and J lost 10 bases, with 15 bases between them. Germline CDR1 KGHSH, CDR2 LQKENI. The CDR3 has 14 amino acids. The CDR3 DNA is TGTGCCAGCTCACCATACGAAACTGAATGGGAGCAGTTCTTC. Translated, it gives CASSPYETEWEQFF.

The rearrangement joins TRBV5-1 to TRBJ2-7; 10 bases map to TRBD1. With 4 bases clipped from V and 7 bases from J, the junction kept 5 bases outside the gene matches. The CDR3 loop spans 13 amino acids. CDR1 is SGHRS, CDR2 YFSETQ, per germline. The CDR3 nucleotides read TGCGCCAGCAGCACTGGACAGGGGGAAGAGCAGTACTTC. Protein: CASSTGQGEEQYF. The full variable domain, in which reference TRBV5-1 and TRBJ2-7 provide the parts outside the CDR3, is KAGVTQTPRYLIKTRGQQVTLSCSPISGHRSVSWYQQTPGQGLQFLFEYFSETQRNKGNFPGRFSGRQFSNSRSEMNVSTLELGDSALYLCASSTGQGEEQYFGPGTRLTVT.

The chain combines TRBV28 with TRBJ2-5; 7 bases agree with TRBD2. Germline lookup yields CDR1 MDHEN and CDR2 SYDVKM. The trim removed 0 bases at V and 1 base at J, leaving 5 bases unmatched. The CDR3 length is 16 residues. CDR3 sequence reads: CASSLWGGRSQETQYF. The CDR3 DNA follows: TGTGCCAGCAGTTTATGGGGAGGGAGGTCCCAAGAGACCCAGTACTTC.